This TCR beta chain was obtained from a study of blood T cell repertoires in COVID-19. As processed by the authors: Researchers report that nucleated cell counts were estimated from reference gene primer amplification. TCRdb's table, derived via immunoSEQ multiplex PCR, lists solely in-frame clones and lacks some. V and J calls and clone size follow that table, whereas D and trimming were derived from the DNA. The sample carries over 50,000 clones, approximately 80% recorded once. J gave up 3 bases and V 6 bases, and 9 bases lay outside the gene matches. This CDR3 has 15 amino acids. Germline loops: CDR1 SGHNT, CDR2 YENEEA.

V usage is TRBV11-3 and J usage is TRBJ2-7, with TRBD1 identical over 9 bases. Sample: peripheral blood. The source is a human donor with active or convalescent COVID-19. The donor label of this sample is uncertain. CDR3 sequence: CASSPGQGSNYEQYF. The DNA of the CDR3 is TGTGCCAGCAGTCCGGGACAGGGCTCCAACTACGAGCAGTACTTC.